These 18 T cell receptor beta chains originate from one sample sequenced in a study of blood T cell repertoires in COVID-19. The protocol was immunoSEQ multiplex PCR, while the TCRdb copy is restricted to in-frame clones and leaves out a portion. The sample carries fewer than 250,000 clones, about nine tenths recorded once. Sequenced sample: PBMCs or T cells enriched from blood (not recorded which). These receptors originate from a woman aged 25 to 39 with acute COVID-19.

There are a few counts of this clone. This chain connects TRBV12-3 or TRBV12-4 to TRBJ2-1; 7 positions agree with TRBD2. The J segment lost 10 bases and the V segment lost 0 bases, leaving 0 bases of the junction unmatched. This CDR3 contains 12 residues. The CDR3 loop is CASSLAGGEQFF. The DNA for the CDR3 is TGTGCCAGCAGTTTAGCGGGGGGGGAGCAGTTCTTC.

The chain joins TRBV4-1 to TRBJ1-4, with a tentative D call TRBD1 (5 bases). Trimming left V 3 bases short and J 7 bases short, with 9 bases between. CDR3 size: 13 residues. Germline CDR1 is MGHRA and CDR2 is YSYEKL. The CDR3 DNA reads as TGCGCCAGCAGCCATGGGCAGGGTGAAAAACTGTTTTTT. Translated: CASSHGQGEKLFF.

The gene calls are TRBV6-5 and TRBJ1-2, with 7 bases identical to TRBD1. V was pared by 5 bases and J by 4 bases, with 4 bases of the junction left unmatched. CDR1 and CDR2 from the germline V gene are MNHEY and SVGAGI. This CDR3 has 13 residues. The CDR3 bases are TGTGCCAGCAGTCTACCAGGGGGCTATGGCTACACCTTC. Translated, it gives CASSLPGGYGYTF.

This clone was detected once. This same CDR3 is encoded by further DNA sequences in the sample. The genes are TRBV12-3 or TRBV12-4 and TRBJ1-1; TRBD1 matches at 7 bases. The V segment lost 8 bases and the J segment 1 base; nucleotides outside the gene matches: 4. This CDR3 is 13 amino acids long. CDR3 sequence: CASSRTGNTEAFF. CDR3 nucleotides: TGTGCCAGCTCCCGGACAGGGAACACTGAAGCTTTCTTT.

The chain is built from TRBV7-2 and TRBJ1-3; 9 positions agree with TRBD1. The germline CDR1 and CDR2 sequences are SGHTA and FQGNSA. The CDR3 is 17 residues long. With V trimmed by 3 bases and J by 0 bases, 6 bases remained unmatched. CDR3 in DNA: TGTGCCAGCAGCTTTCGGGACAGGGTAGTCTCTGGAAACACCATATATTTT. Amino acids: CASSFRDRVVSGNTIYF.

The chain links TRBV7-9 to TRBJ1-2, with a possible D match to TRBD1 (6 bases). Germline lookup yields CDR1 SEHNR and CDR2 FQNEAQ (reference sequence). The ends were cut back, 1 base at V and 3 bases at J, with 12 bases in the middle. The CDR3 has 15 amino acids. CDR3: CASSLGGPGDYGYTF. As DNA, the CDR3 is TGTGCCAGCAGCTTAGGGGGGCCCGGGGACTATGGCTACACCTTC.

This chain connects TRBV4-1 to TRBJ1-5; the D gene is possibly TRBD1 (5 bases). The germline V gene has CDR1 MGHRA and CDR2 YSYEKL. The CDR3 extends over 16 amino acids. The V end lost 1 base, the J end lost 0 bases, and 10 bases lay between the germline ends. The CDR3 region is CASSQAGSYSNQPQHF. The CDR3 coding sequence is TGCGCCAGCAGCCAAGCAGGGTCCTATAGCAATCAGCCCCAGCATTTT.

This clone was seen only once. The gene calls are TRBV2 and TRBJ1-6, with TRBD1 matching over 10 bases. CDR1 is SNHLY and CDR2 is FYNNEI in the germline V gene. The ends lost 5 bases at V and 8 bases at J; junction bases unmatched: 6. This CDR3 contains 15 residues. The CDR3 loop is CASSLPGQGYSPLHF. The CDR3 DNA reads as TGTGCCAGCAGTCTACCGGGACAGGGGTATTCACCCCTCCACTTT.

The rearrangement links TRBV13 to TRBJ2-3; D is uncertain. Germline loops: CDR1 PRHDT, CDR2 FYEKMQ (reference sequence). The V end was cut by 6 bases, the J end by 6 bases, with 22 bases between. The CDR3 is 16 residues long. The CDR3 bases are TGTGCCAGCAGTTATACGTACACCTCCCCGGAGGATACGCAGTATTTT. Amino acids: CASSYTYTSPEDTQYF.

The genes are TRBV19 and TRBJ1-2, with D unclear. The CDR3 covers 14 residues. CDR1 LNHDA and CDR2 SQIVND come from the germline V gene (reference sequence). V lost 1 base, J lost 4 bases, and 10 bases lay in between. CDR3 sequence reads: CASSIVPEFYGYTF. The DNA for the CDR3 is TGTGCCAGTAGTATAGTCCCGGAGTTCTATGGCTACACCTTC. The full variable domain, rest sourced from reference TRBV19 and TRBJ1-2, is DGGITQSPKYLFRKEGQNVTLSCEQNLNHDAMYWYRQDPGQGLRLIYYSQIVNDFQKGDIAEGYSVSREKKESFPLTVTSAQKNPTAFYLCASSIVPEFYGYTFGSGTRLTVV.

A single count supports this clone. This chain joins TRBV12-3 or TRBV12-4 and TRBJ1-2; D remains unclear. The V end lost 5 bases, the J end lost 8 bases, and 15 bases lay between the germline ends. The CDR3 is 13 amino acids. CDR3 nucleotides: TGTGCCAGCAGTCCCCTGATTCGTCGGGGCTACACCTTC. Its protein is CASSPLIRRGYTF.

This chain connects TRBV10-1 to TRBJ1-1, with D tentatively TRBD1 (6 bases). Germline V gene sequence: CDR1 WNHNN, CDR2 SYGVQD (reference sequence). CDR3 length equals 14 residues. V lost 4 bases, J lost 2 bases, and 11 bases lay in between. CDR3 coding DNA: TGCGCCAGCAGTGCTGCCAGGGGAAACACTGAAGCTTTCTTT. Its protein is CASSAARGNTEAFF.

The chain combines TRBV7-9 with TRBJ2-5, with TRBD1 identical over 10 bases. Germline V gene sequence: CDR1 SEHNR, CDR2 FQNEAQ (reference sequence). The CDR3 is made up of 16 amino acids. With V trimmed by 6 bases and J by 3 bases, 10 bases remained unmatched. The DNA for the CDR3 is TGTGCCAGCAGGTCCGCAGGGACAGGGGCTGAAGAGACCCAGTACTTC. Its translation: CASRSAGTGAEETQYF.

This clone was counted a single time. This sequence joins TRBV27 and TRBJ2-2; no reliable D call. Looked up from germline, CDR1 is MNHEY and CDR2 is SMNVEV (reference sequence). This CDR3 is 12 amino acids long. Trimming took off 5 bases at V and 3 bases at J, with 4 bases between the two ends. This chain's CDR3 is CASSPHTGELFF. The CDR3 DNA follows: TGTGCCAGCAGTCCTCACACCGGGGAGCTGTTTTTT.

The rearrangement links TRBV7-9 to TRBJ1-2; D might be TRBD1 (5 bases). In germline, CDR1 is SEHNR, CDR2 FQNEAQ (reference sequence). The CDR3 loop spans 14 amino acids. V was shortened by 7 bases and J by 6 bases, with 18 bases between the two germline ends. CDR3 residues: CASIPGEGAHGYTF. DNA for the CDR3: TGTGCCAGCATCCCTGGGGAAGGGGCCCATGGCTACACCTTC.

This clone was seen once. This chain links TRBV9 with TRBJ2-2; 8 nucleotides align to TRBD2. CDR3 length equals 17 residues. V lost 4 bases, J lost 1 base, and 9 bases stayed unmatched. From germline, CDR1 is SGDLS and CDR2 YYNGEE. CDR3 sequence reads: CASSRSGGAENTGELFF. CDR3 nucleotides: TGTGCCAGCAGCCGGTCCGGGGGGGCCGAGAACACCGGGGAGCTGTTTTTT.

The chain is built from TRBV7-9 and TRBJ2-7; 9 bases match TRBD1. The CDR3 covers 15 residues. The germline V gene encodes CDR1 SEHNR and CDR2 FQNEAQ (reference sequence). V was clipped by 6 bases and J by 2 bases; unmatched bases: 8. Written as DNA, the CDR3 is TGTGCCAGCAGTCCTGGACAGGGGCGGACCTACGAGCAGTACTTC. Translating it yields CASSPGQGRTYEQYF.

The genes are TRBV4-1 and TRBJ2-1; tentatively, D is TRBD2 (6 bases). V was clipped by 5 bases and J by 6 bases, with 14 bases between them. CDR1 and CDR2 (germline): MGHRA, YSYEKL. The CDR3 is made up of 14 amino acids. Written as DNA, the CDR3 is TGCGCCAGCAGCGGGAGGCCTCCTGGCAATGAGCAGTTCTTC. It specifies CASSGRPPGNEQFF.